Listed below are T cell receptor beta chains from one sample, sequenced in a study of T-cell reconstitution after alpha-beta-depleted transplantation in children. MiXCR was run by TCRdb on the PCR reads, yielding one entry per CDR3 protein. The sample yields about 610,000 distinct CDR3 sequences, under 12% seen once. Sequenced here: PBMCs from the stem cell graft donor, sampled from the stem cell graft. These receptors were obtained from a human donor who donated a stem cell graft to a child with acute myeloid leukemia. The CDR3 runs from the conserved cysteine through the conserved F or W. A D gene is named only where the DNA matches it firmly. Only part of the rows carry a size: once, few, many, or a class if the clone is expanded.

clone_size	d_call	v_call	j_call	cdr3_aa	cdr3_nt
few	.	TRBV7-2	TRBJ2-1	CASANLAYNEQFF	TGTGCCAGCGCGAACCTAGCGTACAATGAGCAGTTCTTC
.	.	TRBV20-1	TRBJ1-3	CSASGFDRPFSGNTIYF	TGCAGTGCTAGTGGATTTGACAGGCCGTTCTCTGGAAACACCATATATTTT
many	.	TRBV3-1	TRBJ2-7	CASSRTRNGGKQYF	TGTGCCAGCAGCCGGACACGTAATGGGGGAAAACAGTACTTC
many	.	TRBV20-1	TRBJ2-2	CSARTPSNTGELFF	TGCAGTGCTAGAACACCTTCGAACACCGGGGAGCTGTTTTTT
.	.	TRBV2	TRBJ1-5	CASSEHRTDQGPQHF	TGTGCCAGCAGTGAACACCGGACAGATCAGGGGCCCCAGCATTTT
many	TRBD2	TRBV29-1	TRBJ2-7	CSVRRGGTSGSYEQYF	TGCAGCGTTCGCCGGGGAGGGACTAGCGGGAGCTACGAGCAGTACTTC
many	.	TRBV12-3/TRBV12-4	TRBJ2-1	CASSVLRLVSQFF	TGTGCCAGCAGTGTTCTACGTCTCGTCTCCCAGTTCTTC
many	.	TRBV11-2	TRBJ2-1	CAGSSRLSSYNEQFF	TGTGCCGGAAGCTCCAGACTCAGCTCCTACAATGAGCAGTTCTTC
few	.	TRBV29-1	TRBJ1-5	CSVEYGSNQPQHF	TGCAGCGTTGAATACGGAAGCAATCAGCCCCAGCATTTT
.	.	TRBV27	TRBJ2-2	CASSSMGRGGPGELFF	TGTGCCAGCAGTTCCATGGGCAGGGGGGGCCCCGGGGAGCTGTTTTTT
many	.	TRBV7-9	TRBJ2-7	CASSFAEYPNF	TGTGCCAGCAGCTTTGCCGAATACCCGAACTTC
many	.	TRBV6-2/TRBV6-3	TRBJ2-1	CASIYGNKEFF	TGTGCCAGCATTTACGGCAATAAGGAGTTCTTC
few	TRBD2	TRBV27	TRBJ2-2	CASRTGGHIGELFF	TGTGCCAGCAGGACGGGAGGGCACATCGGGGAGCTGTTTTTT
many	.	TRBV11-3	TRBJ2-1	CASSFLGLEQFF	TGTGCCAGCAGCTTCCTGGGGCTAGAGCAGTTCTTC
many	.	TRBV28	TRBJ2-7	CASSLVHEQYF	TGTGCCAGCAGTTTAGTCCACGAGCAGTACTTC
few	.	TRBV27	TRBJ2-7	CASSLTVDSTYEQYF	TGTGCCAGCAGTTTAACTGTCGACAGCACCTACGAGCAGTACTTC
many	.	TRBV16	TRBJ2-3	CASSRPGGDTQYF	TGTGCCAGCAGCCGACCTGGGGGAGATACGCAGTATTTT
.	TRBD1	TRBV25-1	TRBJ2-7	CATRDRTTYEQYF	TGTGCCACCCGGGACAGGACGACCTACGAGCAGTACTTC
.	.	TRBV7-2	TRBJ1-1	CASSPRPNSNTEAFF	TGTGCCAGCAGTCCACGACCGAATTCGAACACTGAAGCTTTCTTT
many	TRBD2	TRBV6-5	TRBJ2-3	CASSYGTSGYDTQYF	TGTGCCAGCAGTTACGGGACTAGCGGGTACGATACGCAGTATTTT
many	.	TRBV20-1	TRBJ2-2	CSARYSYTGELFF	TGCAGTGCTAGATACTCCTACACCGGGGAGCTGTTTTTT
few	TRBD2	TRBV12-3/TRBV12-4	TRBJ2-1	CASRERGEQFF	TGTGCCAGCAGAGAGCGGGGGGAGCAGTTCTTC
.	TRBD2	TRBV5-1	TRBJ2-1	CASSPKGQDVAGGAGEQFF	TGCGCCAGCAGCCCTAAGGGACAAGACGTAGCGGGAGGAGCGGGTGAGCAGTTCTTC
.	.	TRBV29-1	TRBJ2-7	CSVEGSQGRSYEQYF	TGCAGCGTTGAAGGGTCACAGGGGAGGTCCTACGAGCAGTACTTC
few	TRBD1	TRBV20-1	TRBJ2-1	CSARDRGVGEQFF	TGCAGTGCGAGGGACAGGGGGGTAGGTGAGCAGTTCTTC
many	TRBD2	TRBV20-1	TRBJ2-1	CSAETSGRYGEQFF	TGCAGTGCCGAGACTAGCGGGAGATATGGTGAGCAGTTCTTC
.	TRBD2	TRBV4-2	TRBJ2-3	CASSQVFSGSDTQYF	TGTGCCAGCAGCCAAGTTTTTAGCGGGAGTGATACGCAGTATTTT
.	TRBD2	TRBV5-1	TRBJ2-1	CASSWGSGGRANYNEQFF	TGCGCCAGCAGCTGGGGGTCTGGCGGGAGGGCCAACTACAATGAGCAGTTCTTC
.	.	TRBV3-1	TRBJ1-1	CASSQRQYTEAFF	TGTGCCAGCAGCCAAAGGCAGTACACTGAAGCTTTCTTT
many	TRBD1	TRBV7-2	TRBJ1-1	CASSYRGLNTEAFF	TGTGCCAGCAGCTACAGGGGCTTGAACACTGAAGCTTTCTTT
.	.	TRBV18	TRBJ2-5	CASSPRTANREETQYF	TGTGCCAGCTCACCCCGGACGGCCAACCGCGAAGAGACCCAGTACTTC
many	.	TRBV9	TRBJ2-1	CASSVSSVPPYNEQFF	TGTGCCAGCAGCGTTTCATCGGTTCCTCCCTACAATGAGCAGTTCTTC
many	.	TRBV7-6	TRBJ2-1	CASGLSGGVNNEQFF	TGTGCCAGCGGCTTAAGCGGAGGGGTAAACAATGAGCAGTTCTTC
many	TRBD2	TRBV15	TRBJ2-5	CATSRREGRKTQYF	TGTGCCACCAGCCGGCGGGAGGGCCGGAAGACCCAGTACTTC
many	.	TRBV4-3	TRBJ2-1	CASSQPGAYNEQFF	TGCGCCAGCAGCCAACCGGGAGCCTACAATGAGCAGTTCTTC
many	.	TRBV20-1	TRBJ1-5	CSARDRVERNQPQHF	TGCAGTGCTAGAGATAGAGTTGAAAGAAATCAGCCCCAGCATTTT
few	.	TRBV10-3	TRBJ2-7	CAISDQELGGPYEQYF	TGTGCCATCAGTGATCAGGAGCTGGGTGGCCCTTACGAGCAGTACTTC
few	.	TRBV6-1	TRBJ2-1	CASSETGSYNEQFF	TGTGCCAGCAGTGAGACCGGCTCCTACAATGAGCAGTTCTTC
many	TRBD1	TRBV6-5	TRBJ1-4	CASRTGSEKLFF	TGTGCCAGCAGGACAGGGTCTGAAAAACTGTTTTTT
many	TRBD2	TRBV29-1	TRBJ2-3	CSEGGLAGDTQYF	TGCAGCGAAGGGGGGCTAGCGGGAGATACGCAGTATTTT
few	.	TRBV7-8	TRBJ2-5	CASSFLQLGRLSRETQYF	TGTGCCAGCAGCTTCTTACAATTGGGCAGGCTCTCTCGAGAGACCCAGTACTTC
few	TRBD1	TRBV12-3/TRBV12-4	TRBJ2-6	CASSPLPGQLSGANVLTF	TGTGCCAGCAGTCCCCTCCCGGGACAGCTCTCTGGGGCCAACGTCCTGACTTTC
.	TRBD1	TRBV12-3/TRBV12-4	TRBJ1-3	CASSRVRGATGNTIYF	TGTGCCAGCAGCCGTGTCAGGGGGGCGACTGGAAACACCATATATTTT
.	.	TRBV12-3/TRBV12-4	TRBJ2-7	CASGYGSYEQYF	TGTGCCAGCGGCTACGGGAGCTACGAGCAGTACTTC
.	TRBD1	TRBV5-1	TRBJ2-1	CASSNGTGRNEQFF	TGCGCCAGCAGCAACGGGACAGGGCGTAATGAGCAGTTCTTC
many	.	TRBV20-1	TRBJ2-1	CSADDTYNEQFF	TGCAGTGCTGACGACACCTACAATGAGCAGTTCTTC
few	.	TRBV15	TRBJ1-2	CATTSGGAYGYTF	TGTGCCACCACCTCCGGGGGGGCCTATGGCTACACCTTC
few	.	TRBV20-1	TRBJ2-7	CSARGLFEANPTPFDEQYF	TGCAGTGCTAGAGGTCTCTTCGAAGCTAACCCCACCCCCTTTGACGAGCAGTACTTC
many	TRBD2	TRBV20-1	TRBJ2-7	CSAYSGTSGYEQYF	TGCAGTGCGTACTCCGGGACTAGCGGCTACGAGCAGTACTTC
many	.	TRBV4-3	TRBJ2-3	CASSQDTRAFGTDTQYF	TGCGCCAGCAGCCAAGATACTAGGGCTTTCGGCACAGATACGCAGTATTTT
.	TRBD1	TRBV29-1	TRBJ1-4	CSVGGPTGINEKLFF	TGCAGCGTAGGAGGTCCGACAGGGATTAATGAAAAACTGTTTTTT
few	.	TRBV12-3/TRBV12-4	TRBJ1-2	CASSLNSLSGYTF	TGTGCCAGCAGTTTAAATTCCCTTAGTGGCTACACCTTC
few	.	TRBV7-3	TRBJ2-1	CASRGLSHNEQFF	TGTGCCAGCAGGGGACTTTCCCACAATGAGCAGTTCTTC